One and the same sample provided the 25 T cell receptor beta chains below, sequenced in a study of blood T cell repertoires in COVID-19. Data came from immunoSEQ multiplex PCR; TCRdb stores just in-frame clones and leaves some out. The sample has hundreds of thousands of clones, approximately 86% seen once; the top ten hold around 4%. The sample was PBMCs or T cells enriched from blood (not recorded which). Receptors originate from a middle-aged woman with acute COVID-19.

The CDR3 DNA reads TGTGCCAGCAGCTTAAACCCAGGGGCCCGGACCAATGAGCAGTTCTTC. Its protein product is CASSLNPGARTNEQFF. The gene calls are TRBV7-3 and TRBJ2-1, with D perhaps TRBD1 (6 bases). The CDR3 sequence is 16 residues long. CDR1 SGHTA and CDR2 FQGTGA come from the germline V gene. V was clipped by 1 base and J by 6 bases, with 16 bases between them.

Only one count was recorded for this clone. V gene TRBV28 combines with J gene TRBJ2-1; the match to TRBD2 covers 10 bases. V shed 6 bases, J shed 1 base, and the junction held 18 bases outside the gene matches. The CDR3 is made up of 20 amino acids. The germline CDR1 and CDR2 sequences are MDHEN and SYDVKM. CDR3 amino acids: CASSLPIAGGRSGSYNEQFF. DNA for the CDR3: TGTGCCAGCAGCCTACCTATAGCGGGAGGTCGGTCGGGGTCCTACAATGAGCAGTTCTTC.

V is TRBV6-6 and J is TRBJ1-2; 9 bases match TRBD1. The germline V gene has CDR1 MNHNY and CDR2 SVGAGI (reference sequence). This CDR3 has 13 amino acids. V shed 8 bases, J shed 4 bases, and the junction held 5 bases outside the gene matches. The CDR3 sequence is CASLDRGIYGYTF. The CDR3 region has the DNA TGTGCCAGCCTGGACAGGGGAATCTATGGCTACACCTTC.

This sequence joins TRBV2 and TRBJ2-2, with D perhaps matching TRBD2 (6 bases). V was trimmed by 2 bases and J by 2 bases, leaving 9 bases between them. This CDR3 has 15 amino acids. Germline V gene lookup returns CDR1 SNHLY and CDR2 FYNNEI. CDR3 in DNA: TGTGCCAGCAGTGAAAGAGGACTAAACACCGGGGAGCTGTTTTTT. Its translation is CASSERGLNTGELFF.

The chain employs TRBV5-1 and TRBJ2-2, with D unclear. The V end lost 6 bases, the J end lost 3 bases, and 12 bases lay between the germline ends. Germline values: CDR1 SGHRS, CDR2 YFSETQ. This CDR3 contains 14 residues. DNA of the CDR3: TGCGCCAGCACGGTTTTCGGTGACACCGGGGAGCTGTTTTTT. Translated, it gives CASTVFGDTGELFF. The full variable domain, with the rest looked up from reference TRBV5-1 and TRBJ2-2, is KAGVTQTPRYLIKTRGQQVTLSCSPISGHRSVSWYQQTPGQGLQFLFEYFSETQRNKGNFPGRFSGRQFSNSRSEMNVSTLELGDSALYLCASTVFGDTGELFFGEGSRLTVL.

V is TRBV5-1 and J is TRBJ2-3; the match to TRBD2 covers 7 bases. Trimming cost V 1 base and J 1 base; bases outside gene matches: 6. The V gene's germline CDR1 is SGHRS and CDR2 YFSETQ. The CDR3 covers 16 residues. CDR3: CASSLIPSGGTDTQYF. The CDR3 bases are TGCGCCAGCAGCTTGATCCCTAGCGGTGGCACAGATACGCAGTATTTT.

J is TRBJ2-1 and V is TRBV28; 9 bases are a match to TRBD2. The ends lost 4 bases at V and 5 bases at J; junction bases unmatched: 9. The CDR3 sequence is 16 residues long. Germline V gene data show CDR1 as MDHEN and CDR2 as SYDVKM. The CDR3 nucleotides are TGTGCCAGCAGTTCTATTAGCGGGAGAATGGACAATGAGCAGTTCTTC. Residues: CASSSISGRMDNEQFF.

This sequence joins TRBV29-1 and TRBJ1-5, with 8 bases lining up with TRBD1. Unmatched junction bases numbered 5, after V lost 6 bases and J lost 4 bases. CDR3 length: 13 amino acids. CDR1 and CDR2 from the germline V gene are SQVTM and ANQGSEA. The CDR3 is CSVPGQGNQPQHF. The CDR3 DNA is TGCAGCGTCCCCGGACAGGGTAATCAGCCCCAGCATTTT.

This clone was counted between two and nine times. As DNA, the CDR3 is TGTGCCAGCAGTAACTGGGGGGGTCTCACAGGGAAGAGGGATCAGCCCCAGCATTTT. This translates into CASSNWGGLTGKRDQPQHF. This chain links TRBV28 with TRBJ1-5; a possible D gene is TRBD1 (6 bases). Deletions cut 5 bases from V and 5 bases from J, with 28 bases between. CDR3 length: 19 residues. Germline-derived CDR1 and CDR2 are MDHEN and SYDVKM.

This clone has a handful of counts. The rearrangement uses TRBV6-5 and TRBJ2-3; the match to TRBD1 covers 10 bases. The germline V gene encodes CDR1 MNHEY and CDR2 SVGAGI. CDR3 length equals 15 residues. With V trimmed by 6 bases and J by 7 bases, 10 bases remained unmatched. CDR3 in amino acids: CASSRRQGAGYTQYF. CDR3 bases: TGTGCCAGCAGCCGCCGACAGGGGGCGGGGTATACGCAGTATTTT.

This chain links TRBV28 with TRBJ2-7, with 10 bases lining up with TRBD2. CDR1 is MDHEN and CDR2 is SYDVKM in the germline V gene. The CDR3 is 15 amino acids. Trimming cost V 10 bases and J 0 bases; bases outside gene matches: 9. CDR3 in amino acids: CAILPSGRGSYEQYF. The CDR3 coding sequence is TGTGCCATTCTCCCTAGCGGGAGAGGCTCCTACGAGCAGTACTTC.

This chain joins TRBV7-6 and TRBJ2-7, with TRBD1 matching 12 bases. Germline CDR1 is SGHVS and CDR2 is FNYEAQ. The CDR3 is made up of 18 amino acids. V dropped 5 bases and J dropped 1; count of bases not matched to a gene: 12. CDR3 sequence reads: CASSPRRDRGRRSYEQYF. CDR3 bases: TGTGCCAGCAGCCCCCGCCGGGACAGGGGGCGAAGGTCCTACGAGCAGTACTTC.

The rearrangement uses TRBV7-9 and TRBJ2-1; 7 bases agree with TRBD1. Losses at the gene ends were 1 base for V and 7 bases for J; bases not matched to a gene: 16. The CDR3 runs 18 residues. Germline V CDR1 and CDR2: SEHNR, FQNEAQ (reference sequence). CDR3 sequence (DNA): TGTGCCAGCAGCTTAGTGGGCCTCAGGGGGTTGGGCCAAAATGAGCAGTTCTTC. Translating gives CASSLVGLRGLGQNEQFF.

CDR3 nucleotide sequence: TGTGCCAGTAGTGTCCCGGGACTGGGGGGCTACGAGCAGTACTTC. Translated, it gives CASSVPGLGGYEQYF. The rearrangement joins TRBV19 to TRBJ2-7, with D tentatively TRBD2 (6 bases). CDR3 length: 15 amino acids. Germline V gives CDR1 LNHDA, CDR2 SQIVND (reference sequence). Trimming cost V 5 bases and J 3 bases, with 17 bases left between them.

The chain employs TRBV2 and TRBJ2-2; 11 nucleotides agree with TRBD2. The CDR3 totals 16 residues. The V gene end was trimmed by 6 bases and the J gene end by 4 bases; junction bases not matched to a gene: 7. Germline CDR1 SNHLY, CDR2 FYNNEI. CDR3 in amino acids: CASRPLAGEGTGELFF. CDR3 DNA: TGTGCCAGCAGGCCACTAGCGGGAGAGGGCACCGGGGAGCTGTTTTTT.

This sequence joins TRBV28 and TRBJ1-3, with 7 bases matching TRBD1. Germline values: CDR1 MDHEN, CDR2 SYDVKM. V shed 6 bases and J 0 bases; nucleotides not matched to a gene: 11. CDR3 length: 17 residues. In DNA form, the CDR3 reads TGTGCCAGCAGCACGGGACAGATCCTCCCCTCTGGAAACACCATATATTTT. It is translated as CASSTGQILPSGNTIYF.

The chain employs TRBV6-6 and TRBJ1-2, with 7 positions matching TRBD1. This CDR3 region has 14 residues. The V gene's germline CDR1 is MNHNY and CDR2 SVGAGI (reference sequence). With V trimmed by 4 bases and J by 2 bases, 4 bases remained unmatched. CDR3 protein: CASSWDRQNYGYTF. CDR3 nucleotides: TGTGCCAGCAGTTGGGACAGACAAAACTATGGCTACACCTTC.

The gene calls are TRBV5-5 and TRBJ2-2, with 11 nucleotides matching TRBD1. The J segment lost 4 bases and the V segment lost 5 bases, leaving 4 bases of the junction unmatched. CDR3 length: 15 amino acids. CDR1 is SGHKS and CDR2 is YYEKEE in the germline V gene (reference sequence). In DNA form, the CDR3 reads TGTGCCAGCAGTTGGACAGGGGGCGGCACCGGGGAGCTGTTTTTT. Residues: CASSWTGGGTGELFF.

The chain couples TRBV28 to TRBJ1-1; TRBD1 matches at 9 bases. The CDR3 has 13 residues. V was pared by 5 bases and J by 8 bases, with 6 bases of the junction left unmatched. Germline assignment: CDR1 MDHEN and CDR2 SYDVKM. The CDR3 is CASSPNRGREAFF. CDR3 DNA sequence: TGTGCCAGCAGTCCGAACAGGGGGCGGGAAGCTTTCTTT.

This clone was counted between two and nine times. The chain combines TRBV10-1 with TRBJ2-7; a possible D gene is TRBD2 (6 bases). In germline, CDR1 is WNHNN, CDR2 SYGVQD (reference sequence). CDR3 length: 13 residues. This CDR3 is CARVGTPAYEQYF. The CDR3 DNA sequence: TGCGCTAGGGTGGGGACTCCTGCCTACGAGCAGTACTTC.

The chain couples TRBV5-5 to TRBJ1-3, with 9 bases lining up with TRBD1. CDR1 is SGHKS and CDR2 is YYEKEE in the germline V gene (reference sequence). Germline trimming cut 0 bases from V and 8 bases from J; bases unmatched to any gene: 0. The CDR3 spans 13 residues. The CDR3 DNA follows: TGTGCCAGCAGCTTGGGACAGGGGGACACCATATATTTT. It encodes CASSLGQGDTIYF.

CDR3 residues: CASSLVVVTGDTGELFF. The CDR3 DNA is TGTGCCAGCAGCTTAGTGGTTGTAACAGGGGACACCGGGGAGCTGTTTTTT. The chain joins TRBV7-2 to TRBJ2-2; 7 nucleotides agree with TRBD1. Germline lookup yields CDR1 SGHTA and CDR2 FQGNSA. The CDR3 has 17 amino acids. The V and J ends lost 1 base and 3 bases, in that order; junction bases with no gene match: 8. The full variable domain, rest sourced from reference TRBV7-2 and TRBJ2-2, is GAGVSQSPSNKVTEKGKDVELRCDPISGHTALYWYRQSLGQGLEFLIYFQGNSAPDKSGLPSDRFSAERTGGSVSTLTIQRTQQEDSAVYLCASSLVVVTGDTGELFFGEGSRLTVL.

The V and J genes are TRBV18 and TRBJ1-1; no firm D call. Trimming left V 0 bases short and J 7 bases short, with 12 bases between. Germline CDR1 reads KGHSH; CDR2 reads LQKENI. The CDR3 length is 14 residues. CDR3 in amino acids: CASSPPSRAGEAFF. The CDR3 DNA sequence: TGTGCCAGCTCACCACCGTCGAGGGCAGGTGAAGCTTTCTTT. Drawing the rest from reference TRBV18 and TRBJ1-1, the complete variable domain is NAGVMQNPRHLVRRRGQEARLRCSPMKGHSHVYWYRQLPEEGLKFMVYLQKENIIDESGMPKERFSAEFPKEGPSILRIQQVVRGDSAAYFCASSPPSRAGEAFFGQGTRLTVV.

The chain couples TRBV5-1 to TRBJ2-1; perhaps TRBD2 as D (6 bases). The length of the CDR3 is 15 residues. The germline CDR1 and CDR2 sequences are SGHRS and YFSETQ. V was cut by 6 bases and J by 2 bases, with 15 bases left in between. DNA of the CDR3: TGCGCCAGCATCTTCGGGACTGGCCCCTACAATGAGCAGTTCTTC. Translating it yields CASIFGTGPYNEQFF.

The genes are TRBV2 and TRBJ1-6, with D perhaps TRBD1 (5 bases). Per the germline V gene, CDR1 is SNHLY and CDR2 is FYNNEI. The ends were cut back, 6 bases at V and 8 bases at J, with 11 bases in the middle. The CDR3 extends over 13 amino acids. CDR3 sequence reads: CASRGTGDSPLHF. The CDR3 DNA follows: TGTGCCAGCAGAGGGACGGGGGATTCACCCCTCCACTTT.